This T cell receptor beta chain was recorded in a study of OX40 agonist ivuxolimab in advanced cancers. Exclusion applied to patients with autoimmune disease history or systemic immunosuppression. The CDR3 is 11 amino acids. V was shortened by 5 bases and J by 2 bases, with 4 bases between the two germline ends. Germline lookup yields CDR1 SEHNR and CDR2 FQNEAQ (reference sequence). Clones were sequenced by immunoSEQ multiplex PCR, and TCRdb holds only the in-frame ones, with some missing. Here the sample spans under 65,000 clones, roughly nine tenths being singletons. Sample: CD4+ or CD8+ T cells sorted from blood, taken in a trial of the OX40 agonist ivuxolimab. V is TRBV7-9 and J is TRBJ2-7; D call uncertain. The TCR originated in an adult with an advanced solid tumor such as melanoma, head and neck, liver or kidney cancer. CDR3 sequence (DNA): TGTGCCAGCAGCGGCACCTACGAGCAGTACTTC. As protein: CASSGTYEQYF.